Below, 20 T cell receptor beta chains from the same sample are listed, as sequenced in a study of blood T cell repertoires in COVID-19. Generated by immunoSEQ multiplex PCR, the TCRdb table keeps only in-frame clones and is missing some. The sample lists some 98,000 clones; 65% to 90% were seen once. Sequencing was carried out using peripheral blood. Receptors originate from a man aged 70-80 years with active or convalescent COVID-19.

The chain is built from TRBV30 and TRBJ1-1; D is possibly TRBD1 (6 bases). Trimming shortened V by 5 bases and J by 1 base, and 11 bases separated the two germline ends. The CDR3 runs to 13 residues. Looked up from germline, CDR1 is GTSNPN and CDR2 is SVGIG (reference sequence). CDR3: CAWGLTGNTEAFF. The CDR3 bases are TGTGCCTGGGGCCTGACAGGGAACACTGAAGCTTTCTTT.

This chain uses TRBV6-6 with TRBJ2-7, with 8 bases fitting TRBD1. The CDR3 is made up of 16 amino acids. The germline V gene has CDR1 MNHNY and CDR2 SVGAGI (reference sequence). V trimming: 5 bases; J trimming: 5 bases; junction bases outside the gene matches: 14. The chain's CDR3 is CASSRPPGQGADEQYF. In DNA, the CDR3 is TGTGCCAGCAGTCGCCCCCCGGGGCAGGGGGCTGACGAGCAGTACTTC.

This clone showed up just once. Here the CDR3 DNA reads TGTGCCACCAGCAGGATACGGACAGGGGTCAATGAGCAGTTCTTC. It translates to CATSRIRTGVNEQFF. The chain combines TRBV15 with TRBJ2-1, with 9 bases that match TRBD1. Trimming at V came to 3 bases and at J to 6 bases, leaving 6 bases not matched to a gene. The CDR3 consists of 15 residues. Per germline, CDR1 LNHNV and CDR2 YYDKDF (reference sequence).

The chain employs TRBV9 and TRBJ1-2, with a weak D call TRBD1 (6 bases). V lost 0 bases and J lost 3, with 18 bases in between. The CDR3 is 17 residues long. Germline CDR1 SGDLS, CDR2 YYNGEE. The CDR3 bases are TGTGCCAGCAGCGTAGGGCTCACAGGGAATCTAGACTATGGCTACACCTTC. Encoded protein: CASSVGLTGNLDYGYTF.

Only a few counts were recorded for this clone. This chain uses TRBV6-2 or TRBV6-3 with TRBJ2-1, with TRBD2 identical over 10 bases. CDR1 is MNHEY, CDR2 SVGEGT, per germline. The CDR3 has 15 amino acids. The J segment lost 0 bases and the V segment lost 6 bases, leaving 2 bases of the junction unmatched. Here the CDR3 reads CASSQRGGSYNEQFF. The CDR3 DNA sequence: TGTGCCAGCAGCCAGCGGGGGGGCTCCTACAATGAGCAGTTCTTC.

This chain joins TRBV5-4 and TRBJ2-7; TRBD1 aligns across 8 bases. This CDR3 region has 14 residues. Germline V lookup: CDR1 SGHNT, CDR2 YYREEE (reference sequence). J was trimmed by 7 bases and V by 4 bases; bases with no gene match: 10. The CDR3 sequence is CASSRQGPKEEQYF. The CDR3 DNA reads TGTGCCAGCAGCCGACAGGGGCCGAAGGAGGAGCAGTACTTC.

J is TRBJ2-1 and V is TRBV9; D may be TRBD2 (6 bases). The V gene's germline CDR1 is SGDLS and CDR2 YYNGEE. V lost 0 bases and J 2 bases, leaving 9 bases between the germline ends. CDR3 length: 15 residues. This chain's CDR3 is CASSVGGDPYNEQFF. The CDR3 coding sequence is TGTGCCAGCAGCGTAGGCGGGGACCCCTACAATGAGCAGTTCTTC.

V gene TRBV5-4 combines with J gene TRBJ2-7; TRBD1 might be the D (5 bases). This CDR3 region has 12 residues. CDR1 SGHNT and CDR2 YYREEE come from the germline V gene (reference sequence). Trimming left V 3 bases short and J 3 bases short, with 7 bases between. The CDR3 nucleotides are TGTGCCAGCAGCTCTCAGGGCTACGAGCAGTACTTC. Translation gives CASSSQGYEQYF.

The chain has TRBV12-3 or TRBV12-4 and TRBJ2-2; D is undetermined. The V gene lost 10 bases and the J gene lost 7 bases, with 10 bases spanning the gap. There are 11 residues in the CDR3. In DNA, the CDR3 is TGTGCCATCCTGTCGGGCGGGGAGCTGTTTTTT. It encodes CAILSGGELFF.

In DNA form, the CDR3 reads TGTGCCAGCAGATCGGACAGGGGGGCGTACAATGAGCAGTTCTTC. Protein product: CASRSDRGAYNEQFF. The J gene is TRBJ2-1, the V gene TRBV5-4, with TRBD1 matching over 10 bases. V gave up 5 bases and J gave up 4 bases; unmatched junction bases: 6. Germline CDR1 reads SGHNT; CDR2 reads YYREEE (reference sequence). The CDR3 is made up of 15 amino acids.

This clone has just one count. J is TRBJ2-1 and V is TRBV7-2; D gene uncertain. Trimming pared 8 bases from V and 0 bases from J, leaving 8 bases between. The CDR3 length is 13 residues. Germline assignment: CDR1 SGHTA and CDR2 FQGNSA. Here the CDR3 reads CASGGSSYNEQFF. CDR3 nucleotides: TGTGCCAGCGGCGGAAGCTCCTACAATGAGCAGTTCTTC.

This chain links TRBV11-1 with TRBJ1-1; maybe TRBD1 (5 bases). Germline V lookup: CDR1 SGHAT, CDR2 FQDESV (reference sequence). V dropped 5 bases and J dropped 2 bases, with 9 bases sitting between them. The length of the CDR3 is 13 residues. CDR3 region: CASSVQVNTEAFF. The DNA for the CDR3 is TGTGCCAGCAGCGTACAGGTTAACACTGAAGCTTTCTTT.

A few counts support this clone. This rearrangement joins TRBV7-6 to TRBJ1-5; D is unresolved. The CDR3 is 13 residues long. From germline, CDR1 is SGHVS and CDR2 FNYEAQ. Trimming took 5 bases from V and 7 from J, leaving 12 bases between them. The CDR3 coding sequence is TGTGCCAGCAGCCAAGTCCCGGGACAGCCCCAGCATTTT. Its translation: CASSQVPGQPQHF.

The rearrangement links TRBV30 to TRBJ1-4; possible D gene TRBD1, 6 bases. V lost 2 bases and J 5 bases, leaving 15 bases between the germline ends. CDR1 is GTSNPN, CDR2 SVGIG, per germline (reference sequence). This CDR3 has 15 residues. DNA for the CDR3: TGTGCCTGGAGTTTTCGGCGGCAGGGGAATGAAAAACTGTTTTTT. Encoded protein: CAWSFRRQGNEKLFF.

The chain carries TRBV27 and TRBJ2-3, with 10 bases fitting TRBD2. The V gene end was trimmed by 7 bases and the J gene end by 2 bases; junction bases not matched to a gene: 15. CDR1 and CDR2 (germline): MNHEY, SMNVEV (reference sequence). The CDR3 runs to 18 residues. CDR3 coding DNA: TGTGCCAGCACCTCTAGCGGGGGCCCCCGTCACACCACAGATACGCAGTATTTT. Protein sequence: CASTSSGGPRHTTDTQYF.

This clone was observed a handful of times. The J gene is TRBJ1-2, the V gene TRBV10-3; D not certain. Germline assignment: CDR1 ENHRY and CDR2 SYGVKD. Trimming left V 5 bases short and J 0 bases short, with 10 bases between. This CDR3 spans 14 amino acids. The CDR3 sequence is CAISMTVANYGYTF. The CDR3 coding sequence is TGTGCCATCAGTATGACTGTAGCTAACTATGGCTACACCTTC.

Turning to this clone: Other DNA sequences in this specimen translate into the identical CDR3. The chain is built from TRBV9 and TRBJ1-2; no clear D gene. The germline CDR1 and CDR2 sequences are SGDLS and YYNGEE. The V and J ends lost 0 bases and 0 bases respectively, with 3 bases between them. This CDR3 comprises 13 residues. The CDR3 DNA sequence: TGTGCCAGCAGCGTAGCCTCTAACTATGGCTACACCTTC. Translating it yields CASSVASNYGYTF.

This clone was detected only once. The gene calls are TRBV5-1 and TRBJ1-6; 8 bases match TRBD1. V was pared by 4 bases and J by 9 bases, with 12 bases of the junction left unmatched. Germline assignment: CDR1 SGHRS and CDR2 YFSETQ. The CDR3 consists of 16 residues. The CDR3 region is CASSGPGQELGSPLHF. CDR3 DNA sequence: TGCGCCAGCAGCGGTCCGGGACAGGAATTGGGTTCACCCCTCCACTTT. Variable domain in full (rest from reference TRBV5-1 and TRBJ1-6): KAGVTQTPRYLIKTRGQQVTLSCSPISGHRSVSWYQQTPGQGLQFLFEYFSETQRNKGNFPGRFSGRQFSNSRSEMNVSTLELGDSALYLCASSGPGQELGSPLHFGNGTRLTVT.

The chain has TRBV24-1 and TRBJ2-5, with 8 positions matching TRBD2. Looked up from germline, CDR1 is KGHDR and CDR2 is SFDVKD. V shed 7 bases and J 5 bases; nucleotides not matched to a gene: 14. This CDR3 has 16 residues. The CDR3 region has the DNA TGTGCCACCAGAGAGAGATCGGGGGGGGCCGGGGAGACCCAGTACTTC. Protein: CATRERSGGAGETQYF.

CDR3 loop: CASSFSASTDTQYF. CDR3 bases: TGCGCCAGCAGCTTTAGCGCTAGCACAGATACGCAGTATTTT. The chain carries TRBV5-1 and TRBJ2-3, with D perhaps matching TRBD2 (5 bases). The germline gives CDR1 SGHRS, CDR2 YFSETQ. CDR3 size: 14 residues. Trimming removed 2 bases from V and 0 bases from J, with 7 bases in between.